This is a list of T cell receptor beta chains from one sample in a study of vaccination effects on CD4 cells after COVID-19. For these TCRs, the target antigens are not known. TCRdb's table, derived via immunoSEQ multiplex PCR, lists solely in-frame clones and lacks some. The data show about 46,000 clones, with approximately 81% seen just once and 8.6% held by the top ten. The sample consisted of CD4+ T cells from PBMCs cultured without peptide, taken before COVID-19 vaccination. All receptors come from a human donor who had a prior SARS-CoV-2 infection. Each CDR3 is given with its conserved first and last residue. The order of the fields is J gene, V gene, D gene, clone size, CDR3 length, CDR3 protein, CDR3 DNA. The D gene is left open where the match is weak. The listing skips clone size in some rows; elsewhere it reads once, few, many or a size class.

J gene: TRBJ1-3
V gene: TRBV6-1
D gene: .
clone size: .
CDR3 length: 17
CDR3 protein: CASSEFFRDTEGNTIYF
CDR3 DNA: TGTGCCAGCAGTGAATTCTTCCGAGACACCGAAGGGAACACCATATATTTT

J gene: TRBJ2-5
V gene: TRBV24-1
D gene: .
clone size: .
CDR3 length: 16
CDR3 protein: CATSDKIRGIQETQYF
CDR3 DNA: TGTGCCACCAGTGACAAAATTCGGGGAATCCAAGAGACCCAGTACTTC

J gene: TRBJ2-2
V gene: TRBV30
D gene: .
clone size: .
CDR3 length: 14
CDR3 protein: CAWSVLRITGELFF
CDR3 DNA: TGTGCCTGGAGTGTACTAAGGATTACCGGGGAGCTGTTTTTT

J gene: TRBJ2-2
V gene: TRBV10-3
D gene: .
clone size: .
CDR3 length: 13
CDR3 protein: CAIRATEVGELFF
CDR3 DNA: TGTGCCATCAGGGCCACCGAGGTCGGGGAGCTGTTTTTT

J gene: TRBJ2-5
V gene: TRBV7-2
D gene: .
clone size: .
CDR3 length: 15
CDR3 protein: CASSFLRGGQETQYF
CDR3 DNA: TGTGCCAGCAGCTTTTTACGAGGGGGGCAAGAGACCCAGTACTTC

J gene: TRBJ2-2
V gene: TRBV9
D gene: TRBD2
clone size: .
CDR3 length: 18
CDR3 protein: CASSADRLAGVWAGELFF
CDR3 DNA: TGTGCCAGCAGCGCAGACCGTCTAGCGGGAGTTTGGGCCGGGGAGCTGTTTTTT

J gene: TRBJ1-1
V gene: TRBV6-2/TRBV6-3
D gene: .
clone size: .
CDR3 length: 13
CDR3 protein: CASSQDSLWVAFF
CDR3 DNA: TGTGCCAGCAGCCAAGACAGTCTCTGGGTAGCTTTCTTT

J gene: TRBJ2-3
V gene: TRBV6-5
D gene: .
clone size: .
CDR3 length: 12
CDR3 protein: CASRPSTDTQYF
CDR3 DNA: TGTGCCAGTAGACCTAGCACAGATACGCAGTATTTT

J gene: TRBJ2-7
V gene: TRBV20-1
D gene: .
clone size: .
CDR3 length: 14
CDR3 protein: CSASIKAGSYEQYF
CDR3 DNA: TGCAGTGCTAGTATAAAGGCCGGCTCCTACGAGCAGTACTTC

J gene: TRBJ2-1
V gene: TRBV4-1
D gene: .
clone size: .
CDR3 length: 19
CDR3 protein: CASSQGPLAGRDAYNEQFF
CDR3 DNA: TGCGCCAGCAGCCAAGGCCCCTTAGCCGGGAGAGACGCCTACAATGAGCAGTTCTTC

J gene: TRBJ1-2
V gene: TRBV11-3
D gene: .
clone size: few
CDR3 length: 12
CDR3 protein: CASSLGSYGYTF
CDR3 DNA: TGTGCCAGCAGCTTAGGGAGCTATGGCTACACCTTC

J gene: TRBJ1-1
V gene: TRBV3-1/TRBV3-2
D gene: .
clone size: .
CDR3 length: 15
CDR3 protein: CASSQDWQQNTEAFF
CDR3 DNA: TGTGCCAGCAGCCAAGATTGGCAGCAGAACACTGAAGCTTTCTTT

J gene: TRBJ2-2
V gene: TRBV7-2
D gene: TRBD2
clone size: .
CDR3 length: 17
CDR3 protein: CASSLFSLAGASGELFF
CDR3 DNA: TGTGCCAGCAGCTTATTTTCCCTAGCGGGGGCGAGCGGGGAGCTGTTTTTT

J gene: TRBJ2-5
V gene: TRBV6-5
D gene: .
clone size: once
CDR3 length: 14
CDR3 protein: CASRRDPNRETQYF
CDR3 DNA: TGTGCTTCACGCCGGGACCCCAATAGAGAGACCCAGTACTTC

J gene: TRBJ1-1
V gene: TRBV5-5
D gene: .
clone size: .
CDR3 length: 14
CDR3 protein: CASSPHLWGHEAFF
CDR3 DNA: TGTGCCAGCAGCCCCCATCTTTGGGGGCATGAAGCTTTCTTT

J gene: TRBJ2-7
V gene: TRBV7-2
D gene: TRBD2
clone size: .
CDR3 length: 15
CDR3 protein: CASSLRGGRIYEQYF
CDR3 DNA: TGTGCCAGCAGCTTACGTGGCGGGAGAATCTACGAGCAGTACTTC

J gene: TRBJ2-1
V gene: TRBV29-1
D gene: TRBD2
clone size: .
CDR3 length: 14
CDR3 protein: CSTHVGGTYNEQFF
CDR3 DNA: TGCAGCACCCACGTGGGGGGGACCTACAATGAGCAGTTCTTC

J gene: TRBJ1-2
V gene: TRBV6-5
D gene: TRBD1
clone size: .
CDR3 length: 15
CDR3 protein: CASSYLQGGLYGYTF
CDR3 DNA: TGTGCCAGCAGTTACCTACAGGGGGGTCTCTATGGCTACACCTTC

J gene: TRBJ2-5
V gene: TRBV4-2
D gene: TRBD2
clone size: .
CDR3 length: 16
CDR3 protein: CASSQDRAGGRETQYF
CDR3 DNA: TGTGCCAGCAGCCAAGACCGAGCGGGGGGGCGAGAGACCCAGTACTTC

J gene: TRBJ1-3
V gene: TRBV11-2
D gene: .
clone size: .
CDR3 length: 14
CDR3 protein: CASRPTGSGNTIYF
CDR3 DNA: TGTGCCAGCAGGCCTACAGGGTCTGGAAACACCATATATTTT

J gene: TRBJ2-7
V gene: TRBV7-2
D gene: .
clone size: .
CDR3 length: 14
CDR3 protein: CASTQGFSSYEQYF
CDR3 DNA: TGTGCCAGCACCCAGGGGTTTAGCTCCTACGAGCAGTACTTC

J gene: TRBJ2-1
V gene: TRBV6-2/TRBV6-3
D gene: .
clone size: few
CDR3 length: 15
CDR3 protein: CASSRGTDTYNEQFF
CDR3 DNA: TGTGCCAGCAGTCGAGGGACGGATACTTACAATGAGCAGTTCTTC

J gene: TRBJ2-7
V gene: TRBV3-1/TRBV3-2
D gene: .
clone size: .
CDR3 length: 13
CDR3 protein: CASSRRGSHEQYF
CDR3 DNA: TGTGCCAGCAGCCGCAGGGGAAGCCACGAGCAGTACTTC

J gene: TRBJ1-3
V gene: TRBV19
D gene: .
clone size: .
CDR3 length: 15
CDR3 protein: CASSIGQTSGNTIYF
CDR3 DNA: TGTGCCAGTAGTATAGGTCAGACCTCTGGAAACACCATATATTTT

J gene: TRBJ2-3
V gene: TRBV18
D gene: .
clone size: once
CDR3 length: 16
CDR3 protein: CASSWRGQPSTDTQYF
CDR3 DNA: TGTGCCAGCTCCTGGAGGGGACAGCCTAGCACAGATACGCAGTATTTT

J gene: TRBJ2-1
V gene: TRBV18
D gene: TRBD2
clone size: few
CDR3 length: 17
CDR3 protein: CASSPLAGVRVNNEQFF
CDR3 DNA: TGTGCCAGCTCACCGCTAGCGGGGGTCAGGGTGAACAATGAGCAGTTCTTC

J gene: TRBJ1-2
V gene: TRBV15
D gene: .
clone size: few
CDR3 length: 12
CDR3 protein: CATSRDVWGYTF
CDR3 DNA: TGTGCCACCAGCAGAGACGTTTGGGGCTACACCTTC

J gene: TRBJ1-1
V gene: TRBV5-1
D gene: .
clone size: medium-sized
CDR3 length: 15
CDR3 protein: CASSGGRGLDTEAFF
CDR3 DNA: TGCGCCAGCAGCGGGGGTCGGGGGCTTGATACTGAAGCTTTCTTT